These 15 T cell receptor beta chains were sequenced from one sample in a study of kidney transplant recipient with SARS-CoV-2 infection. TCRdb re-called the reads with MiXCR, one entry per CDR3 protein. This table holds some 220,000 distinct CDR3 sequences, about 30% found once. The input for sequencing was a blood sample, taken at baseline and on day 111 from a kidney transplant recipient. These receptors all come from a young adult male patient who had COVID-19 and was a kidney transplant recipient. Some of the T cells might come from the graft donor.

There are many counts of this clonotype. V gene TRBV5-8 combines with J gene TRBJ1-2; D not certain. Germline CDR1 is SGHTS and CDR2 is YDEGEE. Trimming left V 7 bases short and J 4 bases short, with 23 bases between. The CDR3 spans 16 residues. CDR3 nucleotide sequence: TGTGCCAGCGCCCATCTTCATCCACGAAAGACCTATGGCTACACCTTC. Amino acid sequence: CASAHLHPRKTYGYTF. Supplemented by reference TRBV5-8 and TRBJ1-2, the full variable domain reads EAGVTQSPTHLIKTRGQQATLRCSPISGHTSVYWYQQALGLGLQFLLWYDEGEERNRGNFPPRFSGRQFPNYSSELNVNALELEDSALYLCASAHLHPRKTYGYTFGSGTRLTVV.

This clonotype was counted ten times or more. This chain links TRBV6-6 with TRBJ1-3; perhaps TRBD1 as D (6 bases). This CDR3 is built from 13 residues. V was shortened by 8 bases and J by 0 bases, with 8 bases between the two germline ends. Germline values: CDR1 MNHNY, CDR2 SVGAGI (reference sequence). CDR3 coding DNA: TGTGCCAGCCAGGGGAGCTCTGGAAACACCATATATTTT. Its protein is CASQGSSGNTIYF.

As to this clonotype: A much larger clone lies a single base off, so this may be a read error. The chain has TRBV3-1 and TRBJ1-1; the D is unclear. The CDR3 has 17 residues. Per germline, CDR1 LGHDT and CDR2 YNNKEL (reference sequence). This chain's CDR3 is CAGSRWYPISIRTEAFF. CDR3 nucleotide sequence: TGTGCCGGCAGCAGATGGTATCCCATTTCAATTCGCACTGAAGCTTTCTTT.

In regard to this clonotype: At one of its ends the junction is not consistent with the germline gene, which may arise from a read error. The CDR3 region has the DNA TGTGTCAGCAGCGTGGAGGGGGATCGGGAAAAACTGTTTTTT. As protein: CVSSVEGDREKLFF. The chain recombines TRBV9 with TRBJ1-4, with a possible D match to TRBD1 (6 bases). Germline loops: CDR1 SGDLS, CDR2 YYNGEE. The CDR3 is 14 amino acids. The whole variable domain, remainder taken from reference TRBV9 and TRBJ1-4, is DSGVTQTPKHLITATGQRVTLRCSPRSGDLSVYWYQQSLDQGLQFLIQYYNGEERAKGNILERFSAQQFPDLHSELNLSSLELGDSALYFCVSSVEGDREKLFFGSGTQLSVL.

In its sample, this clonotype was seen many times. The chain combines TRBV27 with TRBJ1-2, with D possibly matching TRBD1 (6 bases). This CDR3 spans 15 amino acids. Germline CDR1 is MNHEY and CDR2 is SMNVEV (reference sequence). The V and J ends lost 5 bases and 8 bases respectively, with 21 bases between them. The CDR3 sequence: CASSLDPPGTFGYTF. The CDR3 coding sequence is TGTGCCAGCAGTCTCGACCCCCCCGGGACATTCGGCTACACCTTC.

Ten or more counts support this clonotype. This chain links TRBV3-1 with TRBJ2-2; D is unresolved. Germline CDR1 and CDR2: LGHDT and YNNKEL (reference sequence). Trimming shortened V by 5 bases and J by 5 bases, and 24 bases separated the two germline ends. The CDR3 spans 18 residues. The DNA for the CDR3 is TGTGCCAGCAGCGGTGTCTCTCCCATTTCAGGCTTGACCGGGGAGCTGTTTTTT. It is translated as CASSGVSPISGLTGELFF.

This clonotype came up many times. The chain couples TRBV11-3 to TRBJ1-2; D ambiguous. Germline V gene lookup returns CDR1 SGHNT and CDR2 YENEEA. Deletions cut 4 bases from V and 4 bases from J, with 22 bases between. This CDR3 comprises 17 residues. The CDR3 region has the DNA TGTGCCAGCAGCTCCTATATCGATCTCGGAAAGACCTATGGCTACACCTTC. This translates into CASSSYIDLGKTYGYTF.

This clonotype was recorded only once. This may be a read error, as it is one base from a much larger clone. V is TRBV25-1 and J is TRBJ2-1; possible D gene TRBD2, 6 bases. The CDR3 contains 16 residues. Trimming removed 10 bases from V and 4 bases from J, with 23 bases in between. Per germline, CDR1 MGHDK and CDR2 SYGVNS. The CDR3 loop reads CATSFGTGGSYNEQFF. CDR3 DNA: TGTGCCACCTCTTTCGGGACTGGCGGGTCTTACAATGAGCAGTTCTTC.

This clonotype was counted at least ten times. This chain joins TRBV5-1 and TRBJ1-1, with unresolved D. The CDR3 is 13 amino acids. CDR1 and CDR2 from the germline V gene are SGHRS and YFSETQ. V was shortened by 1 base and J by 4 bases, with 8 bases between the two germline ends. Here the CDR3 reads CASSLFVSTEAFF. The CDR3 DNA reads TGCGCCAGCAGCTTGTTCGTGAGCACTGAAGCTTTCTTT.

This clonotype was seen at least ten times. The chain recombines TRBV19 with TRBJ2-5; 9 nucleotides line up with TRBD1. This CDR3 has 15 amino acids. After removal of 4 bases from V and 5 bases from J, the junction contained 8 bases not matched to a gene. Germline lookup yields CDR1 LNHDA and CDR2 SQIVND (reference sequence). The CDR3 protein is CASSTSGQGRETQYF. Here the CDR3 DNA reads TGTGCCAGTAGTACTTCGGGACAGGGAAGGGAGACCCAGTACTTC.

This clonotype was seen at least ten times. The DNA is omitted, as the CDR3 cannot be located on it reliably, and the CDR3 follows TCRdb's listing. The V gene is TRBV7-5, the J gene TRBJ1-2. TRBV7-5 is a pseudogene segment. 19 amino acids form the CDR3, both terminal residues included. The CDR3 reads CISVPESLDEVGKTYGYTF.

This clonotype was counted ten times or more. This chain links TRBV20-1 with TRBJ1-2, with TRBD1 matching 8 bases. Germline CDR1 is DFQATT and CDR2 is SNEGSKA (reference sequence). Trimming cost V 2 bases and J 6 bases; bases outside gene matches: 17. The CDR3 is 17 residues long. CDR3: CSARPMEAGGGWNGYTF. The CDR3 DNA follows: TGCAGTGCTAGACCCATGGAGGCAGGGGGCGGTTGGAATGGCTACACCTTC.

This clonotype was observed a handful of times. The rearrangement uses TRBV24-1 and TRBJ2-3; either TRBD1 or TRBD2 may supply D (5 bases each). Deletions cut 1 base from V and 3 bases from J, with 22 bases between. This CDR3 comprises 19 residues. From germline, CDR1 is KGHDR and CDR2 SFDVKD. CDR3 nucleotides: TGTGCCACCAGTGATTTACCCGGCCGGGACGAAAAAGGGACAGATACGCAGTATTTT. Protein product: CATSDLPGRDEKGTDTQYF.

To note about this clonotype: A much larger clone differs from this one at a single base, so this may be a read error. The chain recombines TRBV3-1 with TRBJ1-6; D is undetermined. CDR3 length equals 14 residues. In germline, CDR1 is LGHDT, CDR2 YNNKEL (reference sequence). The CDR3, as DNA: TGTACCAGCAGCCGCGGGCAGGCCAATTCACCCCTCCACTTT. The encoded protein is CTSSRGQANSPLHF.

As to this clonotype: Since a much larger clone is just one base distant, this may be a read error. The rearrangement links TRBV7-9 to TRBJ2-4; tentative D call: TRBD2 (5 bases). The end of the DNA aligns better with TRBJ2-7, so the J call may be wrong. The length of the CDR3 is 14 residues. Germline CDR1 reads SEHNR; CDR2 reads FQNEAQ (reference sequence). CDR3 bases: TGTGCCAGCAGCTATCGACGGGACTCCTACGAGCAGTACTTC. It is translated as CASSYRRDSYEQYF.